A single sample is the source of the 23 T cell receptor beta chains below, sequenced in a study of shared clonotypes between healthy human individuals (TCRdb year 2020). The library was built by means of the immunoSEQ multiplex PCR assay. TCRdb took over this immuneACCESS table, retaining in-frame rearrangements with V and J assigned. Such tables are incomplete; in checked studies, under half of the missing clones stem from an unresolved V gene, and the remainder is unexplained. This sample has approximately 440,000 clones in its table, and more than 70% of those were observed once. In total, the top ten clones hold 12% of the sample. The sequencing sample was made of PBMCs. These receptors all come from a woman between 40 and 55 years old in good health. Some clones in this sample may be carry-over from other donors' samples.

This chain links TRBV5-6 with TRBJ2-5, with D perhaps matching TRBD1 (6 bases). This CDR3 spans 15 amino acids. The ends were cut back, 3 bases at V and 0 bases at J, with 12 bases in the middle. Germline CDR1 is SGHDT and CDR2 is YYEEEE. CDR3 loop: CASSSRQENQETQYF. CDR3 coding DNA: TGTGCCAGCAGCTCCCGACAGGAGAACCAAGAGACCCAGTACTTC.

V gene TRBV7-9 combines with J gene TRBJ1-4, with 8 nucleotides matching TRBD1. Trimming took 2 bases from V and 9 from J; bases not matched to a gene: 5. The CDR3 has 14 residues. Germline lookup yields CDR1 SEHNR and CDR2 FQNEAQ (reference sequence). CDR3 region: CASSLRDRSQKLFF. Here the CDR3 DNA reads TGTGCCAGCAGCTTAAGGGACAGGTCTCAAAAACTGTTTTTT.

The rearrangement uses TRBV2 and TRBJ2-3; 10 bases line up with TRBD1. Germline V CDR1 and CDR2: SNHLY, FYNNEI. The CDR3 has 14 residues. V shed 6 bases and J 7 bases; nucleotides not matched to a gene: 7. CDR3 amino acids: CASRMTGGEHTQYF. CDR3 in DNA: TGTGCCAGCAGGATGACAGGGGGCGAGCATACGCAGTATTTT.

CDR3 nucleotide sequence: TGTGCCAGCAGCTTAGTCCCTAGGGGGTCCGGGCAGTACTTC. Amino acids: CASSLVPRGSGQYF. The J gene is TRBJ2-7, the V gene TRBV11-2; a possible D gene is TRBD1 (6 bases). Germline loops: CDR1 SGHAT, CDR2 FQNNGV. The CDR3 totals 14 residues. Trimming cost V 1 base and J 9 bases, with 16 bases left between them. Using reference TRBV11-2 and TRBJ2-7 for the parts outside the CDR3, the full variable domain is EAGVAQSPRYKIIEKRQSVAFWCNPISGHATLYWYQQILGQGPKLLIQFQNNGVVDDSQLPKDRFSAERLKGVDSTLKIQPAKLEDSAVYLCASSLVPRGSGQYFGPGTRLTVT.

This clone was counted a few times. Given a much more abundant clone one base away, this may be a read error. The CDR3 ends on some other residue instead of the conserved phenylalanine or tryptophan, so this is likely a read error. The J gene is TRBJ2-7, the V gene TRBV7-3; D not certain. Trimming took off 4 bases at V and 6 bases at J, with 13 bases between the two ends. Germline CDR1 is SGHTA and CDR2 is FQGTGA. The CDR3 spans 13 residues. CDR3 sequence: CASSSDSAGEQYS. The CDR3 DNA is TGTGCCAGCAGCTCCGACTCAGCAGGCGAGCAGTACTCC.

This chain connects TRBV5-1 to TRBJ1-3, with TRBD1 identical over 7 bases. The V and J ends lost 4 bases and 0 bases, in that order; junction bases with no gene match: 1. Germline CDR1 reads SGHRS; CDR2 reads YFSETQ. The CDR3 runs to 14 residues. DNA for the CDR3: TGCGCCAGCAGCAGGGACAGCTCTGGAAACACCATATATTTT. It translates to CASSRDSSGNTIYF.

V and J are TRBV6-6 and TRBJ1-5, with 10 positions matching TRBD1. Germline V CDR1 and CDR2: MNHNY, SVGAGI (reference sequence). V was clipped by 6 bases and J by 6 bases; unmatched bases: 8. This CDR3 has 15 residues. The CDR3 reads CASRGGQGVAQPQHF. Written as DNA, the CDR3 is TGTGCCAGCAGAGGAGGACAGGGGGTGGCTCAGCCCCAGCATTTT.

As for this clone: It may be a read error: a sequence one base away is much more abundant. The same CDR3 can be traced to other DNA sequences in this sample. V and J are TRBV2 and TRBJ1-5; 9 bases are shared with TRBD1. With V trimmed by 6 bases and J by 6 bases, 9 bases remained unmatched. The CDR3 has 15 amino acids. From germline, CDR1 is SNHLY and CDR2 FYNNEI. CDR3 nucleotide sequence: TGTGCCAGCAGAGGAACAGGGGGCATGGGTCAGCCCCAGCATTTT. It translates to CASRGTGGMGQPQHF.

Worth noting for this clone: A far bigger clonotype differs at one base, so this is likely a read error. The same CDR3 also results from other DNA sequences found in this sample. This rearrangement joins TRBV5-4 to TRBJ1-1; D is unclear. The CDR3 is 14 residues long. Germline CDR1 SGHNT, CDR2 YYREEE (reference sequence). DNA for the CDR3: TGTGCCAGCAGCTTGCTAGAGATGAACACTGAAGCTTTTTTT. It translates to CASSLLEMNTEAFF.

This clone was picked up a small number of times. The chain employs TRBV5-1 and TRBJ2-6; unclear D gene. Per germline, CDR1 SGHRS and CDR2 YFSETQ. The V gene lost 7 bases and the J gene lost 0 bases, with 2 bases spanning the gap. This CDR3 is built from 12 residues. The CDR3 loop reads CASASGANVLTF. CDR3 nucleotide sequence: TGCGCCAGCGCCTCTGGGGCCAACGTCCTGACTTTC.

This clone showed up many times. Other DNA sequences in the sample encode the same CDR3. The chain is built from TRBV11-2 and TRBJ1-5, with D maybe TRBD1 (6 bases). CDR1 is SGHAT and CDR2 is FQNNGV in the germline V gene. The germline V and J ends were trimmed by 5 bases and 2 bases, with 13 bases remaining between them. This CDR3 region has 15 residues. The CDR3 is CASSPIGGRNQPQHF. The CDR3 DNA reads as TGTGCCAGCAGCCCCATAGGGGGACGCAATCAGCCCCAGCATTTT.

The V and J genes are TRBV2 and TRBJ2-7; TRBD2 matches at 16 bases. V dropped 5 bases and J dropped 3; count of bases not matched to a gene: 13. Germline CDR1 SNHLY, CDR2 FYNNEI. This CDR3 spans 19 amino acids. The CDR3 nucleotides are TGTGCCAGCAGTAAAGGGGGACTAGCGGGAGGGCTCGGTCACTACGAGCAGTACTTC. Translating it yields CASSKGGLAGGLGHYEQYF. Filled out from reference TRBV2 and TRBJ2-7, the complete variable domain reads EPEVTQTPSHQVTQMGQEVILRCVPISNHLYFYWYRQILGQKVEFLVSFYNNEISEKSEIFDDQFSVERPDGSNFTLKIRSTKLEDSAMYFCASSKGGLAGGLGHYEQYFGPGTRLTVT.

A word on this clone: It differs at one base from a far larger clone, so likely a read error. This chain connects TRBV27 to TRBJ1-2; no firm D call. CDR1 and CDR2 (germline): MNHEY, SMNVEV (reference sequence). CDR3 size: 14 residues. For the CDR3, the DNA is TGTGCCAGCAGTTTAAGACCGGGAAACTATGGCTACAACTTC. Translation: CASSLRPGNYGYNF.

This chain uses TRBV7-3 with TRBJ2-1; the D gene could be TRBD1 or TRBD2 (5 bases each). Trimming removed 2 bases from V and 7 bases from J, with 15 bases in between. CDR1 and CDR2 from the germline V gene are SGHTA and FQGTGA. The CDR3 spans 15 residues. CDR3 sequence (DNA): TGTGCCAGCAGCTTAGGGGGAAAAAGGAGGAATGAGCAGTTCTTC. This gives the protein CASSLGGKRRNEQFF.

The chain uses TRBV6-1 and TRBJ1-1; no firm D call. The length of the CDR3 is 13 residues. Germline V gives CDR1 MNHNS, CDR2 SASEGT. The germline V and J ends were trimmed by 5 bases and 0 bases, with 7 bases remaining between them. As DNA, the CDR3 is TGTGCCAGCAGTCTAGATATGAACACTGAAGCTTTCTTT. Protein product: CASSLDMNTEAFF.

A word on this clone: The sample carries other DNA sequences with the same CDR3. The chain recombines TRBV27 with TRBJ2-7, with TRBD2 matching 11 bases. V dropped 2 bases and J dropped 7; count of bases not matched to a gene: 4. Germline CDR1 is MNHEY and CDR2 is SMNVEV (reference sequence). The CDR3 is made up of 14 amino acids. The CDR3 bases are TGTGCCAGCAGTTTACTAGCGGGGGGAGGAGAGCAGTACTTC. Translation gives CASSLLAGGGEQYF.

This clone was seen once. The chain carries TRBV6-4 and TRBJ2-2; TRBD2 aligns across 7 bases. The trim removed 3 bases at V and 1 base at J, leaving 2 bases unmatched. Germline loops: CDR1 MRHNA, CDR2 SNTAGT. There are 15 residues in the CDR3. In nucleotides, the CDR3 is TGTGCCAGCAGTGAGCCTAGCGGGAACACCGGGGAGCTGTTTTTT. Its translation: CASSEPSGNTGELFF.

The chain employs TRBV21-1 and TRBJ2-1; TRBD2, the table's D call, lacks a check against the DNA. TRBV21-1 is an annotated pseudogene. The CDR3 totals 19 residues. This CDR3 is CASSKGPRKRTRFLDEQFF. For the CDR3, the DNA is TGTGCCAGCAGCAAAGGTCCTCGGAAACGGACTAGATTCCTAGATGAGCAGTTCTTC.

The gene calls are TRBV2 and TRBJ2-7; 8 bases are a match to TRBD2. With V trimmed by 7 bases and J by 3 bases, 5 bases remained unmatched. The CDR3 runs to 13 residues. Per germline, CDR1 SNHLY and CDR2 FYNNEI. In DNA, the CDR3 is TGTGCCAGCAAGGAGGGACTAGTCTACGAGCAGTACTTC. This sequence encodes CASKEGLVYEQYF.

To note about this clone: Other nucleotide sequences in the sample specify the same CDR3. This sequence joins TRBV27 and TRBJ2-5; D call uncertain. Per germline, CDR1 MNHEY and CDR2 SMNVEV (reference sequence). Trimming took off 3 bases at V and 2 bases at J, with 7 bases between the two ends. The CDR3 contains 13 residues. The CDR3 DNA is TGTGCCAGCAGTTTTCGCAGACAAGAGACCCAGTACTTC. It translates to CASSFRRQETQYF.

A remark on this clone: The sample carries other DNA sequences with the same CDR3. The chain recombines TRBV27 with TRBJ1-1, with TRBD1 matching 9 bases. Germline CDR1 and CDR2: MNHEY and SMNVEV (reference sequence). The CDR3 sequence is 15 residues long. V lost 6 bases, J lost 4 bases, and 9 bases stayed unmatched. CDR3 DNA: TGTGCCAGCAGCCTGACCGGGACAGGGACCACTGAAGCTTTCTTT. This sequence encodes CASSLTGTGTTEAFF.

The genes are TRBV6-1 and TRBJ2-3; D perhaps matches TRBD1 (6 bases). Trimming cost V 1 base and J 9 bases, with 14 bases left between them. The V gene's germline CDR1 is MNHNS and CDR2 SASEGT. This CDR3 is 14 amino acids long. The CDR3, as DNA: TGTGCCAGCAGTGAAGGTGGGGGCAGTGACACGCAGTATTTT. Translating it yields CASSEGGGSDTQYF.

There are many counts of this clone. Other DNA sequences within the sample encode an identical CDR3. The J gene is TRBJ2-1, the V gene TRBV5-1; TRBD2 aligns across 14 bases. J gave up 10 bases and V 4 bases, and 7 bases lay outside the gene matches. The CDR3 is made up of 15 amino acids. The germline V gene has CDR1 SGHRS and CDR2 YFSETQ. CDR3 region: CASSEPGLAGVEQFF. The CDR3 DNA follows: TGCGCCAGCAGCGAACCGGGACTAGCGGGAGTCGAGCAGTTCTTC.